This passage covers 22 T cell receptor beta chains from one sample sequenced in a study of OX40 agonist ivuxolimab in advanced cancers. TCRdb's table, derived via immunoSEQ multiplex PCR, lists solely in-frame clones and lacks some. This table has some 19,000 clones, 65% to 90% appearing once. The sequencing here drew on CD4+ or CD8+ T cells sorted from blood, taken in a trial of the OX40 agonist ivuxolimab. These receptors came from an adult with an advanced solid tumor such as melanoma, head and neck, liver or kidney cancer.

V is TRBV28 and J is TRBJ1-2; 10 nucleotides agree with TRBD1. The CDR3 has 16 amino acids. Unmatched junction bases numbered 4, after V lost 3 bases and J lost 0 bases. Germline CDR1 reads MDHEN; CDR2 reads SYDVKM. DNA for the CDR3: TGTGCCAGCAGTTTGGGACAGGGGCGACCTAACTATGGCTACACCTTC. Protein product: CASSLGQGRPNYGYTF.

The CDR3, as DNA: TGTGCCTGGCGGGTAGCGGGGTACAATGAGCAGTTCTTC. Protein: CAWRVAGYNEQFF. The chain links TRBV30 to TRBJ2-1; 8 bases line up with TRBD2. With 5 bases clipped from V and 4 bases from J, the junction kept 4 bases outside the gene matches. This CDR3 contains 13 residues. Germline-derived CDR1 and CDR2 are GTSNPN and SVGIG (reference sequence).

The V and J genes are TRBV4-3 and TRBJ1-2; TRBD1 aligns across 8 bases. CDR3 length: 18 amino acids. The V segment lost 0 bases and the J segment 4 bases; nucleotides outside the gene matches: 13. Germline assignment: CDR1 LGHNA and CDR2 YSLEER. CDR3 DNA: TGCGCCAGCAGCCAAGATTGGGCAGGGGGCGCCTCCTCCTATGGCTACACCTTC. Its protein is CASSQDWAGGASSYGYTF.

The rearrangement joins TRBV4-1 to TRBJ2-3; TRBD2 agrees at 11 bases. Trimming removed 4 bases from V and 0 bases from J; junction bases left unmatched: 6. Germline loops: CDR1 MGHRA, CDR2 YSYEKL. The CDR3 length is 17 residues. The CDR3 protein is CASSLAGTSGSTDTQYF. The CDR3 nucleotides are TGCGCCAGCAGCCTCGCCGGGACTAGCGGTAGCACAGATACGCAGTATTTT.

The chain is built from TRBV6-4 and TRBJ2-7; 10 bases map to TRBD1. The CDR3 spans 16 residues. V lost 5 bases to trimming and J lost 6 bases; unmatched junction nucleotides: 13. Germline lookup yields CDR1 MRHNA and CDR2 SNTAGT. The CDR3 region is CASSSRPGQGHIEQYF. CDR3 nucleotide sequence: TGTGCCAGCAGTTCAAGACCGGGACAGGGGCACATCGAGCAGTACTTC.

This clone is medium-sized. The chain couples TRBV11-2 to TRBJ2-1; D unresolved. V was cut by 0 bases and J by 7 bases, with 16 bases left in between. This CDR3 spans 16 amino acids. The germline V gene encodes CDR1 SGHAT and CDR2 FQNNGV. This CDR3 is CASSLDRTGLGNEQFF. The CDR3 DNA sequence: TGTGCCAGCAGCTTAGATAGGACGGGTTTGGGAAATGAGCAGTTCTTC. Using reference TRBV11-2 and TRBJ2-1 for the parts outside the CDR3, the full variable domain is EAGVAQSPRYKIIEKRQSVAFWCNPISGHATLYWYQQILGQGPKLLIQFQNNGVVDDSQLPKDRFSAERLKGVDSTLKIQPAKLEDSAVYLCASSLDRTGLGNEQFFGPGTRLTVL.

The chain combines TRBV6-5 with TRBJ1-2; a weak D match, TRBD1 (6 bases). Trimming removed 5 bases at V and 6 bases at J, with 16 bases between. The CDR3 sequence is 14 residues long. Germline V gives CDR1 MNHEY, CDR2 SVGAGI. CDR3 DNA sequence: TGTGCCAGCAGTCAAATCCTTACAGGGAATGGCTACACCTTC. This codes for CASSQILTGNGYTF.

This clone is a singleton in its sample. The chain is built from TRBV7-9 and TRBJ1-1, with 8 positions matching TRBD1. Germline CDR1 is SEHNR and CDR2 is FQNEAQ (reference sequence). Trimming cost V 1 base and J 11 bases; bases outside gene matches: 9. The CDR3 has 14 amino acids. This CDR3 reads CASSLGQGTLVAFF. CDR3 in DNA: TGTGCCAGCAGCTTAGGACAGGGGACTCTCGTCGCTTTCTTT.

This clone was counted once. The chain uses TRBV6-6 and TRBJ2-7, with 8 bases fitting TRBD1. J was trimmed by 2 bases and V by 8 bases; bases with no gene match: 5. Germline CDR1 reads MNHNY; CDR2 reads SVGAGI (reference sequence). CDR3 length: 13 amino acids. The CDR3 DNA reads TGTGCCAGCGCAAGACAGGGGACCTACGAGCAGTACTTC. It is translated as CASARQGTYEQYF.

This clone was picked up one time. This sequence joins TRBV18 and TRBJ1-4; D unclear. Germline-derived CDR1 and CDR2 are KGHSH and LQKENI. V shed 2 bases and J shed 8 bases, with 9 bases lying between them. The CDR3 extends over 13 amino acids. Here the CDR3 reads CASSPGFREKLFF. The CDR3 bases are TGTGCCAGCTCACCAGGCTTTCGGGAAAAACTGTTTTTT.

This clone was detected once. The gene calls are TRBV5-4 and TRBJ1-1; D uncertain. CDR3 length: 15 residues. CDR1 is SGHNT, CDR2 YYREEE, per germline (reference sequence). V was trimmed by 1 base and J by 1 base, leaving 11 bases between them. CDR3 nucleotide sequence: TGTGCCAGCAGCTTGTATACGGGCAGGAACACTGAAGCTTTCTTT. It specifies CASSLYTGRNTEAFF.

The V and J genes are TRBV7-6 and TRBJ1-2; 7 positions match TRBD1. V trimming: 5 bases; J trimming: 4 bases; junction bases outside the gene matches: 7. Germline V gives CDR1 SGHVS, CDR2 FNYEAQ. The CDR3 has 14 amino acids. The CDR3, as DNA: TGTGCCAGCAGCAACCGGGACAGCCCCTATGGCTACACCTTC. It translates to CASSNRDSPYGYTF.

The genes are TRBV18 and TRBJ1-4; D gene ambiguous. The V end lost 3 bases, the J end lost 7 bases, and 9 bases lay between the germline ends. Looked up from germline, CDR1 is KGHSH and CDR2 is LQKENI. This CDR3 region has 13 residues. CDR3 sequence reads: CASSPGLGEKLFF. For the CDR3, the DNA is TGTGCCAGCTCACCGGGGTTAGGTGAAAAACTGTTTTTT.

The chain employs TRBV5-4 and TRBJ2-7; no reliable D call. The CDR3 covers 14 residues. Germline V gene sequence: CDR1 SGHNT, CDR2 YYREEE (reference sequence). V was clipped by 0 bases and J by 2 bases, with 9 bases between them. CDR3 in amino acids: CASSLDIGAYEQYF. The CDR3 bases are TGTGCCAGCAGCTTGGACATTGGGGCCTACGAGCAGTACTTC. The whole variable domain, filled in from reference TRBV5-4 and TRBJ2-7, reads ETGVTQSPTHLIKTRGQQVTLRCSSQSGHNTVSWYQQALGQGPQFIFQYYREEENGRGNFPPRFSGLQFPNYSSELNVNALELDDSALYLCASSLDIGAYEQYFGPGTRLTVT.

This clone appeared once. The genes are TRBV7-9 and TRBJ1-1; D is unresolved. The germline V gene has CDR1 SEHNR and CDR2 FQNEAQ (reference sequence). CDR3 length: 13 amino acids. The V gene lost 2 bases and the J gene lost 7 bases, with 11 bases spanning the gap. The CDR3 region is CASSLTGVGEAFF. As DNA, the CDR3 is TGTGCCAGCAGCTTAACTGGGGTGGGTGAAGCTTTCTTT.

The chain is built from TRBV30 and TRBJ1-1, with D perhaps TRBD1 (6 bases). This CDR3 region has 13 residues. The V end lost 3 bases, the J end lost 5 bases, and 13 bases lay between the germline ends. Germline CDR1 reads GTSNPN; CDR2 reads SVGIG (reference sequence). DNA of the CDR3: TGTGCCTGGAGGTTAAACAGGGTGACTGAAGCTTTCTTT. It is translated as CAWRLNRVTEAFF.

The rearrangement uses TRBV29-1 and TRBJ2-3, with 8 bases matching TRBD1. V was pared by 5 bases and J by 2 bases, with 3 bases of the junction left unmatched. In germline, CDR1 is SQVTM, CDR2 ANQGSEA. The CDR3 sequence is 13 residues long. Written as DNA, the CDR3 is TGCAGCGTTCTGACAGGGGCCACAGATACGCAGTATTTT. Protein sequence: CSVLTGATDTQYF.

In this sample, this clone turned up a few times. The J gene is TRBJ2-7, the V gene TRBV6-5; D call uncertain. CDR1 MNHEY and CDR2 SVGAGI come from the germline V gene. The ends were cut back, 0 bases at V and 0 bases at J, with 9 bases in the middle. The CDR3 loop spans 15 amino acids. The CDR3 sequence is CASSYSKQSSYEQYF. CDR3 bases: TGTGCCAGCAGTTACTCGAAACAGAGCTCCTACGAGCAGTACTTC.

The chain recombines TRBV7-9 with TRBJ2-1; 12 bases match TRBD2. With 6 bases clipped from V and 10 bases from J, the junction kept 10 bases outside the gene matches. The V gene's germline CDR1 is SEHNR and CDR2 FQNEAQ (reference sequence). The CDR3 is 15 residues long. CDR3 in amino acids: CASREPRTSGIEQFF. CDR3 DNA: TGTGCCAGCAGAGAGCCGAGGACTAGCGGGATCGAGCAGTTCTTC.

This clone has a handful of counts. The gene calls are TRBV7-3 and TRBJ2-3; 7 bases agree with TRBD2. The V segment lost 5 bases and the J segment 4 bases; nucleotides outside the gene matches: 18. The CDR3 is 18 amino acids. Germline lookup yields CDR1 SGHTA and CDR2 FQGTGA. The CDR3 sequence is CASSPLGGDTRGADTQYF. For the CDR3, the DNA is TGTGCCAGCAGCCCTCTGGGGGGAGACACCCGGGGGGCAGATACGCAGTATTTT.

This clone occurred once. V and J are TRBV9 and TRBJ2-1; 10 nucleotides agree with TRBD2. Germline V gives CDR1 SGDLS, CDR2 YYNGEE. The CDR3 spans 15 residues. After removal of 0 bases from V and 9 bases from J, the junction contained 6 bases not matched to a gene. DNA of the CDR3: TGTGCCAGCAGCGTAGAAGAGCGGGGGGGACGTGAGCAGTTCTTC. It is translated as CASSVEERGGREQFF.

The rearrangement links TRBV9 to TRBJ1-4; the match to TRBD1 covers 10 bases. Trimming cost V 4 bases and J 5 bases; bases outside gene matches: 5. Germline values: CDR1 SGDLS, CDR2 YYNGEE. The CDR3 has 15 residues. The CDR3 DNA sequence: TGTGCCAGCAGCTCAAGGACAGGGGGGAATGAAAAACTGTTTTTT. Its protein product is CASSSRTGGNEKLFF.